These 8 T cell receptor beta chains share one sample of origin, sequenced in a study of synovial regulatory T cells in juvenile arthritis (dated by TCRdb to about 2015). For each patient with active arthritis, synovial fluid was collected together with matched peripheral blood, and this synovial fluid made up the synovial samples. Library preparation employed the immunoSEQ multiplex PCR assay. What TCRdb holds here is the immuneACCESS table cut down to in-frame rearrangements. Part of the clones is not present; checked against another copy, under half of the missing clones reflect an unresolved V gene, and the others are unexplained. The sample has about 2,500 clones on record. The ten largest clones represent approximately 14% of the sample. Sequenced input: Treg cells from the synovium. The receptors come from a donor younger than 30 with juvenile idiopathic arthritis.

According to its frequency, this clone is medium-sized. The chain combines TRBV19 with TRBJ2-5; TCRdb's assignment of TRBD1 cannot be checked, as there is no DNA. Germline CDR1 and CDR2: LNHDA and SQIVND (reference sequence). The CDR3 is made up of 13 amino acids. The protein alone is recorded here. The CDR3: CASSGNRGGTQYF.

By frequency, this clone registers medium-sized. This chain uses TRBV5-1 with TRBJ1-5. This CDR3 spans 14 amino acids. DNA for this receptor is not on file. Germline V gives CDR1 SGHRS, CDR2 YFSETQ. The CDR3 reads CASSLYPSNQPQHF.

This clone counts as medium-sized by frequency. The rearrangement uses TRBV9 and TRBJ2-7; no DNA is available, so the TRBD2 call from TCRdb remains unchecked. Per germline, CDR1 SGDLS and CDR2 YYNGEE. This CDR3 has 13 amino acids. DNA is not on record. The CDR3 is CASSSPLGREQYF.

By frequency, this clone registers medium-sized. The CDR3 reads CASSQTRMNTEAFF. This chain connects TRBV4-2 to TRBJ1-1; TCRdb indicates TRBD1, and absent DNA this call remains unverified. The length of the CDR3 is 14 residues. DNA was not recorded. Germline assignment: CDR1 LGHNA and CDR2 YNFKEQ.

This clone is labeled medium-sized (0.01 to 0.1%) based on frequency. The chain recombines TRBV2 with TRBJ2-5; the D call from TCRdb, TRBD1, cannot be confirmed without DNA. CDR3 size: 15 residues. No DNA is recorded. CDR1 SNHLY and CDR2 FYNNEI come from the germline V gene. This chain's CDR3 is CASSEDRVQGETQYF.

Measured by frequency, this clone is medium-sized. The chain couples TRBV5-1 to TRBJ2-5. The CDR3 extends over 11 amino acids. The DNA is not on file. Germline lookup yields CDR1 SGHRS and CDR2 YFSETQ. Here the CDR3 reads CASSLGQTQYF.

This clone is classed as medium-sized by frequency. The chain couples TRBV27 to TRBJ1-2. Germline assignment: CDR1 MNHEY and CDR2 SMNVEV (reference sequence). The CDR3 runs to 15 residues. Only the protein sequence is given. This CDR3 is CASSFGTDSYYGYTF.

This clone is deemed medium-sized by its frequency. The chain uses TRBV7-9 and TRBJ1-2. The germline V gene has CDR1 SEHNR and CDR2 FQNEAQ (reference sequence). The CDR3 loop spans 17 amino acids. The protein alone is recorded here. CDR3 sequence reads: CASSFIDQTVANYGYTF.